These T cell receptor beta chains were read from a single sample in a study of beta chain features in type 1 diabetes. Sequencing was performed with immunoSEQ multiplex PCR; in TCRdb, only in-frame clones are kept and a portion is missing. The top ten hold 0.65% to 0.75% of the sample, which has some 70,000 clones, roughly 50% seen once. Sequences were obtained from central memory CD4+ T cells from blood. The receptors originated from a man between 25 and 39 years old with type 1 diabetes. CDR3s leave out the opening cysteine and the closing phenylalanine or tryptophan.

J gene	CDR3 length	V gene	CDR3 protein
TRBJ2-3	11	TRBV7-2	ASSSPPAKTQY
TRBJ2-3	15	TRBV4-2	ASSQVSTGGAEDTQY
TRBJ2-2	12	TRBV11-3	ASSLNQGAGELF
TRBJ2-7	12	TRBV5-1	ASTLGGGSYEQY
TRBJ2-2	15	TRBV7-9	ASSPGLAGVSTGELF
TRBJ2-1	15	TRBV4-1	ASSQGSLRTGDNEQF
TRBJ2-5	13	TRBV18	ASSPNTGPQETQY
TRBJ1-2	13	TRBV6-5	ASSYYRGRRYGYT
TRBJ2-3	11	TRBV4-1	ASRSPGKDTQY
TRBJ2-2	14	TRBV6-1	ASSDQGSRASGELF
TRBJ2-1	15	TRBV5-6	ASSLAGAGARRNEQF
TRBJ2-7	15	TRBV19	ASSDVLAGGPSYEQY
TRBJ2-5	12	TRBV29-1	SVVGGFYGETQY
TRBJ2-3	13	TRBV9	ASSALAGVTDTQY
TRBJ2-1	13	TRBV7-9	ASSLDGQSYNEQF
TRBJ2-3	17	TRBV7-6	ASSLAAGPGGRATDTQY
TRBJ1-1	12	TRBV6-5	ASSYSSTTTEAF
TRBJ2-3	13	TRBV10-3	AISLGQLSTDTQY
TRBJ2-1	11	TRBV23-1	ASSQSRGGEQF
TRBJ2-3	15	TRBV5-6	ASSIEFRSSRSDTQY
NA	15	TRBV5-1	ASSEIPPGGDQYEQY
TRBJ2-5	12	TRBV9	ASSVVEGHGTQY
TRBJ2-7	13	TRBV6-1	ASLPGTGVRYEQY
TRBJ2-3	14	TRBV21-1	ASSKGRGEGTDTQY
TRBJ2-3	12	TRBV7-2	ASSFARGTDTQY
TRBJ2-7	10	TRBV7-9	ASSLSAYEQY
TRBJ2-2	14	TRBV9	ASSVAAGGASGELF
TRBJ2-1	11	TRBV6-4	ASSLERGNEQF
TRBJ1-2	12	TRBV5-6	ASSPWETGAGYT
TRBJ2-7	11	TRBV6-5	ASSYTGSYEQY
TRBJ2-3	13	TRBV19	ASSIRLGATDTQY
TRBJ1-1	12	TRBV14	ASSQTGLNTEAF
TRBJ1-1	9	TRBV19	ASRTGQAAF
TRBJ2-3	13	TRBV11-2	ASSQAGASTDTQY
TRBJ1-2	13	TRBV4-1	ASSQDGRASYGYT
TRBJ2-3	13	TRBV5-1	ASSSTREATDTQY
TRBJ1-5	12	TRBV29-1	SVRQGAQNQPQH
TRBJ2-7	11	TRBV11-3	ASSLEQDYEQY
TRBJ2-1	14	TRBV11-3	ASSRQATSLYNEQF
TRBJ1-2	12	TRBV30	AWSSGTGAYGYT
TRBJ2-7	13	TRBV27	ASSSLGSGVDEQY